This TCR beta chain originates from a study of shared clonotypes between healthy human individuals. Libraries were prepared by immunoSEQ multiplex PCR; TCRdb keeps only in-frame clonotypes and omits some of them. The table lists 2.3 million or so clones, approximately 93% of them singletons, with 0.39% in the top ten. Germline CDR1 and CDR2: LGHNA and YNFKEQ. The CDR3 spans 14 residues. The receptor comes from a man aged 18 to 29 in good health. Some clones in this sample may be carry-over from other donors' samples. The chain combines TRBV4-2 with TRBJ2-5, with 7 bases identical to TRBD2. The tail of the sequence fits TRBJ2-7 better, so the J call may be wrong. The sample taken for sequencing was naive CD4+ T cells from PBMCs. As to subset: CD45RA+ positively selected. CDR3 sequence (DNA): TGTGCCAGCAGCCAAGGGTGGGAGGGCTACGAGCAGTACTTC. Translation: CASSQGWEGYEQYF.